The clone carrying this TCR beta chain came up many times. These data come from a study of patients and donors after allogeneic stem cell transplantation. One entry per CDR3 protein, called by TCRdb with MiXCR from the RT-PCR reads. Counted here are 400,000 to 500,000 distinct CDR3 sequences, 16% occurring once; the ten biggest clones make up less than 9.5%. CDR1 and CDR2 (germline): MNHEY, SVGEGT. This CDR3 is built from 13 residues. V gave up 8 bases and J gave up 3 bases, with 14 bases separating them. Sequencing was done on a sample of blood, either unsorted or a sorted T cell fraction (not recorded which). This TCR derives from a human donor who was either an allogeneic HSCT recipient or a stem cell or donor lymphocyte infusion donor (not recorded which). It is not recorded whose cells these are; they may come from a transplant donor. This chain connects TRBV6-2 or TRBV6-3 to TRBJ2-7; the D is unclear. The CDR3 protein is CASSLRVLYEQYF. The CDR3 DNA reads TGTGCCAGCTCCCTCCGGGTTCTCTACGAGCAGTACTTC.